This entry describes one T cell receptor (beta chain). What it recognizes is unknown. The data derive from a study of T-cell reconstitution after alpha-beta-depleted transplantation in children. Study-level results: Newly produced T cells mostly provided counts and TCRbeta diversity after one year, as hyperexpanded clones declined. Expanded graft clones numbering several hundred reportedly gave rise to alpha-beta T cells about two months after transplant. TCRbeta diversity was high at day 60 in some patients (a result of surviving recipient T cells and thymic progenitors).

Preparation of the TCRbeta library involved a method that used unique molecular identifiers. A single record per CDR3 protein comes from TCRdb applying MiXCR to the PCR reads. The repertoire holds fewer than 250,000 distinct CDR3 sequences, with approximately 15% as singletons. The CDR3 extends over 11 amino acids. V lost 7 bases and J 3 bases, leaving 7 bases between the germline ends. The chain employs TRBV12-3 or TRBV12-4 and TRBJ2-7; D is unresolved. The origin of this receptor is a male patient aged 2-15 years who had a stem cell transplant for acute lymphoblastic leukemia, so the T cells may come from the graft donor. This specimen was PBMCs, mostly from graft donor cells, taken 360 days after TCRalphabeta/CD19-depleted stem cell transplant. CDR3 coding DNA: TGTGCCAGCATGGTCGACTACGAGCAGTACTTC. It yields the protein CASMVDYEQYF.